Here is one TCR beta chain with its context. This table comes from immunoSEQ multiplex PCR, and its TCRdb copy is limited to in-frame clones, with some not included. The table records around 450,000 clones, 75% to 90% of them present only once. These data come from a study of blood T cell repertoires in COVID-19. The sample was peripheral blood. The clonotype was recovered from a woman in her 30s with acute or convalescent COVID-19.

The DNA for the CDR3 is TGTGCCACCAGCGCAAAGCTACAGGGACAGCCCCAGCATTTT. Protein sequence: CATSAKLQGQPQHF. The V gene is TRBV15, the J gene TRBJ1-5, with D possibly TRBD1 on 6 matching bases. Germline V lookup: CDR1 LNHNV, CDR2 YYDKDF (reference sequence). The ends were cut back, 5 bases at V and 7 bases at J, with 15 bases in the middle. The length of the CDR3 is 14 residues. The full variable domain, with the rest looked up from reference TRBV15 and TRBJ1-5, is DAMVIQNPRYQVTQFGKPVTLSCSQTLNHNVMYWYQQKSSQAPKLLFHYYDKDFNNEADTPDNFQSRRPNTSFCFLDIRSPGLGDTAMYLCATSAKLQGQPQHFGDGTRLSIL.